The 2 T cell receptor beta chains reported below all come from one sample, sequenced in a study of blood T cell repertoires in COVID-19. Only in-frame clones appear in the TCRdb table, and some are missing; sequencing was by immunoSEQ multiplex PCR. Of under 200,000 clones in the sample, under 95% are singletons; the top ten hold about 2%. The specimen was peripheral blood. The receptors were gathered from a man between 18 and 29 years old with acute or convalescent COVID-19.

The genes are TRBV19 and TRBJ2-3; possible D gene TRBD1, 5 bases. Germline V gene lookup returns CDR1 LNHDA and CDR2 SQIVND (reference sequence). V was shortened by 3 bases and J by 7 bases, with 20 bases between the two germline ends. This CDR3 has 16 amino acids. Here the CDR3 reads CASSIGAVKGMYTQYF. The CDR3 bases are TGTGCCAGTAGTATCGGAGCTGTGAAGGGGATGTATACGCAGTATTTT.

As DNA, the CDR3 is TGTGCCAGCAGTTTCAGGATGAACACTGAAGCTTTCTTT. It is translated as CASSFRMNTEAFF. This sequence joins TRBV12-3 or TRBV12-4 and TRBJ1-1; D ambiguous. The CDR3 runs to 13 residues. Trimming pared 3 bases from V and 0 bases from J, leaving 5 bases between.